Listed below are T cell receptor beta chains from one sample, sequenced in a study of blood T cell repertoires in COVID-19. Assay: immunoSEQ multiplex PCR; the TCRdb copy retains only in-frame clones and omits some. Of about 210,000 clones detected, around nine tenths appear once; the ten largest clones hold 5.5% to 8.5%. Sequencing was performed on PBMCs or T cells enriched from blood (not recorded which). The receptors originated from a man aged 25-40 years in a cohort exposed to, infected with or recovered from COVID-19 (not recorded which). The CDR3 runs from the conserved cysteine through the conserved F or W. Each record gives: clone size, V gene, J gene, D gene, CDR3 protein, CDR3 DNA. The D gene is left open where the match is weak. Rows may omit the clone size; those that give it use once, few, many or a size class.

abundance: NA
v_gene: TRBV5-6
j_gene: TRBJ2-7
d_gene: NA
CDR3aa: CASTTRDTAYEQYF
CDR3nt: TGTGCCAGCACCACCCGGGACACAGCCTACGAGCAGTACTTC

abundance: NA
v_gene: TRBV5-4
j_gene: TRBJ1-2
d_gene: NA
CDR3aa: CASSERQFDNYGYTF
CDR3nt: TGTGCCAGCAGCGAAAGACAGTTCGACAACTATGGCTACACCTTC

abundance: NA
v_gene: TRBV14
j_gene: TRBJ2-1
d_gene: TRBD2
CDR3aa: CASSQEGSGRAIGNEQFF
CDR3nt: TGTGCCAGCAGCCAAGAGGGTAGCGGGAGGGCCATTGGTAATGAGCAGTTCTTC

abundance: NA
v_gene: TRBV6-5
j_gene: TRBJ1-1
d_gene: NA
CDR3aa: CASSYDRNTEAFF
CDR3nt: TGTGCCAGCAGTTACGACAGGAACACTGAAGCTTTCTTT

abundance: NA
v_gene: TRBV25-1
j_gene: TRBJ2-7
d_gene: TRBD2
CDR3aa: CASSRGLANEQYF
CDR3nt: TGTGCCAGCAGTAGGGGACTAGCGAACGAGCAGTACTTC

abundance: NA
v_gene: TRBV24-1
j_gene: TRBJ2-3
d_gene: TRBD2
CDR3aa: CATSDPYSGTGPDTQYF
CDR3nt: TGTGCCACCAGTGACCCCTATAGCGGGACTGGACCAGATACGCAGTATTTT

abundance: NA
v_gene: TRBV4-3
j_gene: TRBJ2-3
d_gene: TRBD2
CDR3aa: CASSLRTSDTDTQYF
CDR3nt: TGCGCCAGCAGCCTTAGGACTAGCGACACAGATACGCAGTATTTT

abundance: NA
v_gene: TRBV3-1/TRBV3-2
j_gene: TRBJ1-2
d_gene: TRBD1
CDR3aa: CASSQVPLGQGHGYTF
CDR3nt: TGTGCCAGCAGCCAAGTACCCTTAGGACAGGGACATGGCTACACCTTC

abundance: NA
v_gene: TRBV5-1
j_gene: TRBJ2-1
d_gene: TRBD2
CDR3aa: CASSLGLAGAYNEQFF
CDR3nt: TGCGCCAGCAGCTTGGGACTAGCGGGAGCCTACAATGAGCAGTTCTTC

abundance: NA
v_gene: TRBV6-2/TRBV6-3
j_gene: TRBJ1-2
d_gene: NA
CDR3aa: CASSPGRLSNYGYTF
CDR3nt: TGTGCCAGCAGCCCGGGGAGGTTATCAAACTATGGCTACACCTTC

abundance: NA
v_gene: TRBV18
j_gene: TRBJ1-1
d_gene: NA
CDR3aa: CASSYNRDRNTEAFF
CDR3nt: TGTGCCAGCTCGTACAACAGAGATAGGAACACTGAAGCTTTCTTT

abundance: NA
v_gene: TRBV2
j_gene: TRBJ2-1
d_gene: TRBD2
CDR3aa: CASSEDSSGSYNEQFF
CDR3nt: TGTGCCAGCAGTGAAGACTCTAGCGGGTCCTACAATGAGCAGTTCTTC

abundance: NA
v_gene: TRBV7-8
j_gene: TRBJ1-2
d_gene: TRBD1
CDR3aa: CASSLTHRGQNGYTF
CDR3nt: TGTGCCAGCAGCTTAACCCACAGGGGGCAGAATGGCTACACCTTC

abundance: NA
v_gene: TRBV4-2
j_gene: TRBJ1-1
d_gene: NA
CDR3aa: CASSLRAEAFF
CDR3nt: TGTGCCAGCAGCCTTCGCGCTGAAGCTTTCTTT

abundance: NA
v_gene: TRBV6-2/TRBV6-3
j_gene: TRBJ2-7
d_gene: NA
CDR3aa: CASSYRELYEQYF
CDR3nt: TGTGCCAGCAGTTATCGCGAACTCTACGAGCAGTACTTC

abundance: NA
v_gene: TRBV9
j_gene: TRBJ2-2
d_gene: NA
CDR3aa: CASSARAGELFF
CDR3nt: TGTGCCAGCAGCGCGCGTGCCGGGGAGCTGTTTTTT

abundance: NA
v_gene: TRBV6-6
j_gene: TRBJ2-5
d_gene: TRBD1
CDR3aa: CASSFTGTGRETQYF
CDR3nt: TGTGCCAGCAGTTTCACCGGGACAGGGCGTGAGACCCAGTACTTC

abundance: NA
v_gene: TRBV7-8
j_gene: TRBJ1-5
d_gene: TRBD1
CDR3aa: CASSERQGAGNQPQHF
CDR3nt: TGTGCCAGCAGCGAAAGACAGGGGGCCGGCAATCAGCCCCAGCATTTT

abundance: few
v_gene: TRBV27
j_gene: TRBJ2-1
d_gene: TRBD1
CDR3aa: CASSRRDRGRNEQFF
CDR3nt: TGTGCCAGCAGTCGACGTGACAGGGGTCGCAATGAGCAGTTCTTC

abundance: NA
v_gene: TRBV28
j_gene: TRBJ2-6
d_gene: NA
CDR3aa: CASSLITARGPNVLTF
CDR3nt: TGTGCCAGCAGTTTGATAACTGCCAGAGGGCCCAACGTCCTGACTTTC

abundance: NA
v_gene: TRBV11-2
j_gene: TRBJ2-2
d_gene: NA
CDR3aa: CASSPGLSLPGELFF
CDR3nt: TGTGCCAGCAGCCCGGGACTCTCACTCCCCGGGGAGCTGTTTTTT

abundance: NA
v_gene: TRBV7-8
j_gene: TRBJ2-5
d_gene: TRBD2
CDR3aa: CASSVTSGSGGETQYF
CDR3nt: TGTGCCAGCAGCGTAACTAGCGGTTCCGGTGGGGAGACCCAGTACTTC

abundance: NA
v_gene: TRBV20-1
j_gene: TRBJ2-7
d_gene: NA
CDR3aa: CSASWAGSYEQYF
CDR3nt: TGCAGTGCTAGTTGGGCAGGTAGCTACGAGCAGTACTTC

abundance: NA
v_gene: TRBV7-8
j_gene: TRBJ1-5
d_gene: TRBD1
CDR3aa: CASSLETGYSNQPQHF
CDR3nt: TGTGCCAGCAGCTTAGAGACAGGGTATAGCAATCAGCCCCAGCATTTT

abundance: NA
v_gene: TRBV27
j_gene: TRBJ1-4
d_gene: NA
CDR3aa: CASSLDFSWATNEKLFF
CDR3nt: TGTGCCAGCAGTTTAGACTTTTCTTGGGCAACTAATGAAAAACTGTTTTTT

abundance: NA
v_gene: TRBV7-2
j_gene: TRBJ1-5
d_gene: NA
CDR3aa: CASSLGGPRGSNQPQHF
CDR3nt: TGTGCCAGCAGCTTGGGGGGGCCCCGGGGGAGCAATCAGCCCCAGCATTTT

abundance: NA
v_gene: TRBV19
j_gene: TRBJ1-1
d_gene: NA
CDR3aa: CASSPALQGPTEAFF
CDR3nt: TGTGCCAGTAGTCCCGCCCTCCAGGGGCCCACTGAAGCTTTCTTT

abundance: NA
v_gene: TRBV28
j_gene: TRBJ2-7
d_gene: NA
CDR3aa: CASSSGHPEQYF
CDR3nt: TGTGCCAGCAGTTCGGGACACCCCGAGCAGTACTTC

abundance: NA
v_gene: TRBV6-4
j_gene: TRBJ2-1
d_gene: NA
CDR3aa: CASSDSKRQGQSSEQFF
CDR3nt: TGTGCCAGCAGTGACTCGAAGAGGCAGGGACAATCCAGTGAGCAGTTCTTC

abundance: NA
v_gene: TRBV14
j_gene: TRBJ2-1
d_gene: TRBD2
CDR3aa: CASSLRAGGVGEEQFF
CDR3nt: TGTGCCAGCAGCCTCAGAGCGGGGGGAGTGGGTGAGGAGCAGTTCTTC

abundance: NA
v_gene: TRBV28
j_gene: TRBJ1-5
d_gene: NA
CDR3aa: CAAGQGLSNQPQHF
CDR3nt: TGTGCCGCCGGGCAGGGGTTGAGCAATCAGCCCCAGCATTTT

abundance: NA
v_gene: TRBV9
j_gene: TRBJ2-5
d_gene: TRBD2
CDR3aa: CASSRRLAGDQTQYF
CDR3nt: TGTGCCAGCAGCCGGAGACTAGCGGGAGACCAGACCCAGTACTTC

abundance: NA
v_gene: TRBV28
j_gene: TRBJ1-5
d_gene: NA
CDR3aa: CAIGGSGTGLRNQPQHF
CDR3nt: TGTGCCATCGGCGGCTCTGGGACGGGACTGCGAAATCAGCCCCAGCATTTT

abundance: NA
v_gene: TRBV9
j_gene: TRBJ1-1
d_gene: NA
CDR3aa: CASSAYPTGMNTEAFF
CDR3nt: TGTGCCAGCAGCGCTTACCCTACGGGTATGAACACTGAAGCTTTCTTT

abundance: NA
v_gene: TRBV4-3
j_gene: TRBJ2-7
d_gene: NA
CDR3aa: CASSQSSSSLEQYF
CDR3nt: TGCGCCAGCAGCCAGTCATCATCTAGCCTCGAGCAGTACTTC

abundance: NA
v_gene: TRBV5-1
j_gene: TRBJ2-6
d_gene: NA
CDR3aa: CASSLRSSTQSSGANVLTF
CDR3nt: TGCGCCAGCAGCTTGAGGAGCAGTACGCAGAGCTCTGGGGCCAACGTCCTGACTTTC

abundance: NA
v_gene: TRBV7-3
j_gene: TRBJ1-2
d_gene: TRBD1
CDR3aa: CASSPQRQGHYGYTF
CDR3nt: TGTGCCAGCAGCCCACAGAGACAGGGGCACTATGGCTACACCTTC

abundance: many
v_gene: TRBV28
j_gene: TRBJ2-7
d_gene: NA
CDR3aa: CASSPTLSSYEQYF
CDR3nt: TGTGCCAGCAGTCCCACCCTTAGCTCCTACGAGCAGTACTTC

abundance: NA
v_gene: TRBV28
j_gene: TRBJ1-3
d_gene: TRBD1
CDR3aa: CASSSGQGNGFGGNTIYF
CDR3nt: TGTGCCAGCAGTTCCGGACAGGGGAATGGGTTTGGTGGAAACACCATATATTTT

abundance: NA
v_gene: TRBV28
j_gene: TRBJ1-6
d_gene: NA
CDR3aa: CASSFIQGNSPLHF
CDR3nt: TGTGCCAGCAGTTTCATCCAGGGGAATTCACCCCTCCACTTT

abundance: NA
v_gene: TRBV9
j_gene: TRBJ2-1
d_gene: TRBD2
CDR3aa: CASSVVGGGPSEQFF
CDR3nt: TGTGCCAGCAGCGTAGTTGGGGGGGGACCTTCGGAGCAGTTCTTC

abundance: NA
v_gene: TRBV5-5
j_gene: TRBJ2-1
d_gene: TRBD2
CDR3aa: CASSHGGTSGRAAYNEQFF
CDR3nt: TGTGCCAGCAGCCACGGAGGGACTAGCGGGAGGGCCGCATACAATGAGCAGTTCTTC

abundance: NA
v_gene: TRBV29-1
j_gene: TRBJ1-1
d_gene: NA
CDR3aa: CSVGQPNTEAFF
CDR3nt: TGCAGCGTCGGACAGCCGAACACTGAAGCTTTCTTT

abundance: NA
v_gene: TRBV11-3
j_gene: TRBJ2-7
d_gene: TRBD2
CDR3aa: CASGLAGHYEQYF
CDR3nt: TGTGCCAGCGGCCTAGCGGGACACTACGAGCAGTACTTC

abundance: NA
v_gene: TRBV9
j_gene: TRBJ2-7
d_gene: TRBD2
CDR3aa: CASSVEGTSAYEQYF
CDR3nt: TGTGCCAGCAGCGTAGAGGGGACTAGCGCCTACGAGCAGTACTTC

abundance: NA
v_gene: TRBV27
j_gene: TRBJ2-7
d_gene: NA
CDR3aa: CASASLPPHYEQYF
CDR3nt: TGTGCCAGCGCCTCACTTCCTCCCCACTACGAGCAGTACTTC

abundance: NA
v_gene: TRBV3-1/TRBV3-2
j_gene: TRBJ1-5
d_gene: TRBD1
CDR3aa: CASSQALGPGQGQRNQPQHF
CDR3nt: TGTGCCAGCAGCCAAGCACTCGGACCGGGACAGGGGCAGCGCAATCAGCCCCAGCATTTT

abundance: once
v_gene: TRBV14
j_gene: TRBJ2-2
d_gene: TRBD1
CDR3aa: CASSLKQGKAGELFF
CDR3nt: TGTGCCAGCAGTCTAAAACAGGGGAAGGCCGGGGAGCTGTTTTTT

abundance: NA
v_gene: TRBV13
j_gene: TRBJ1-2
d_gene: NA
CDR3aa: CASSTGQADYGYTF
CDR3nt: TGTGCCAGCAGCACGGGACAAGCCGACTATGGCTACACCTTC

abundance: NA
v_gene: TRBV20-1
j_gene: TRBJ1-6
d_gene: NA
CDR3aa: CSASKGPNNSPLHF
CDR3nt: TGCAGTGCGAGTAAGGGGCCTAATAATTCACCCCTCCACTTT

abundance: once
v_gene: TRBV27
j_gene: TRBJ2-5
d_gene: TRBD1
CDR3aa: CASSLARTGQGTQYF
CDR3nt: TGTGCCAGCAGTTTGGCGAGGACAGGGCAGGGGACCCAGTACTTC

abundance: NA
v_gene: TRBV12-3/TRBV12-4
j_gene: TRBJ2-7
d_gene: NA
CDR3aa: CASSLVRESEQYF
CDR3nt: TGTGCCAGCAGTTTAGTGAGGGAGAGCGAGCAGTACTTC